Following are 17 T cell receptor beta chains from one sample sequenced in a study of CD8 T cells in Susac syndrome. Random hexamers were used to reverse transcribe 0.5 to 1 ug of RNA. TCRdb called the immunoSEQ multiplex PCR reads again in MiXCR, with one record for every CDR3 protein. The sample has 150,000 to 180,000 distinct CDR3 sequences, 94% seen once. Specimen: CD8+ T cells from PBMCs. The source is a human donor with multiple sclerosis.

This chain connects TRBV6-5 to TRBJ1-1; a weak D match, TRBD1 (5 bases). V lost 8 bases and J 10 bases, leaving 23 bases between the germline ends. This CDR3 spans 14 amino acids. CDR1 is MNHEY and CDR2 is SVGAGI in the germline V gene. The chain's CDR3 is CASGSGRSPKGAFF. The DNA of the CDR3 is TGTGCCAGCGGGTCGGGACGGTCCCCAAAGGGAGCTTTCTTT.

The V call is TRBV30, the J call TRBJ1-1; D is unresolved. CDR3 length: 10 amino acids. Trimming stripped 4 bases from V and 3 bases from J, with 3 bases between. CDR1 and CDR2 (germline): GTSNPN, SVGIG (reference sequence). In DNA, the CDR3 is TGTGCCTGGATGTACACTGAAGCTTTCTTT. Protein product: CAWMYTEAFF.

This rearrangement joins TRBV19 to TRBJ1-5; perhaps TRBD1 as D (6 bases). There are 15 residues in the CDR3. CDR1 is LNHDA and CDR2 is SQIVND in the germline V gene (reference sequence). The ends were cut back, 6 bases at V and 5 bases at J, with 17 bases in the middle. CDR3 region: CASRNRDVLHQPQHF. The CDR3 nucleotides read TGTGCCAGTAGAAACAGGGACGTCCTCCATCAGCCCCAGCATTTT.

This sequence joins TRBV6-2 or TRBV6-3 and TRBJ1-1; D gene unclear. The CDR3 sequence is 12 residues long. CDR1 and CDR2 from the germline V gene are MNHEY and SVGEGT. The V gene lost 7 bases and the J gene lost 8 bases, with 14 bases spanning the gap. CDR3 protein: CASNTNTEEAFF. The CDR3 DNA is TGTGCCAGCAATACCAACACTGAGGAAGCTTTCTTT.

This chain connects TRBV7-9 to TRBJ2-7; 10 positions match TRBD1. J gave up 3 bases and V 4 bases, and 6 bases lay outside the gene matches. This CDR3 region has 15 residues. Germline CDR1 and CDR2: SEHNR and FQNEAQ (reference sequence). The CDR3 DNA reads TGTGCCAGCAGCTCAAGCGGACAGGGGGGCTACGAGCAGTACTTC. Translation gives CASSSSGQGGYEQYF.

The chain has TRBV27 and TRBJ1-1; 7 bases map to TRBD1. CDR3 size: 15 residues. CDR1 MNHEY and CDR2 SMNVEV come from the germline V gene (reference sequence). The trim removed 5 bases at V and 1 base at J, leaving 7 bases unmatched. CDR3 sequence (DNA): TGTGCCAGCAGTGCCTCAGGGGGGAGGAACACTGAAGCTTTCTTT. Its protein product is CASSASGGRNTEAFF.

V gene TRBV11-2 combines with J gene TRBJ2-7; no clear D. The germline CDR1 and CDR2 sequences are SGHAT and FQNNGV. The length of the CDR3 is 13 residues. Trimming took off 1 base at V and 2 bases at J, with 6 bases between the two ends. The DNA of the CDR3 is TGTGCCAGCAGCTTAGTAAAGGCCTACGAGCAGTACTTC. Amino acid sequence: CASSLVKAYEQYF.

This clonotype showed up just once. The V gene is TRBV6-5, the J gene TRBJ1-5, with D unresolved. Germline CDR1 reads MNHEY; CDR2 reads SVGAGI. The V gene lost 0 bases and the J gene lost 9 bases, with 9 bases spanning the gap. This CDR3 has 13 residues. The CDR3 protein is CASSYSMGGPQHF. For the CDR3, the DNA is TGTGCCAGCAGTTACTCGATGGGTGGGCCCCAGCATTTT.

This chain joins TRBV7-9 and TRBJ1-1, with D tentatively TRBD1 (5 bases). The CDR3 totals 14 residues. The ends were cut back, 3 bases at V and 6 bases at J, with 14 bases in the middle. CDR1 is SEHNR and CDR2 is FQNEAQ in the germline V gene (reference sequence). The CDR3 DNA reads as TGTGCCAGCAGCTTTGGGGGTGCCCCCTCTGAAGCTTTCTTT. Translation gives CASSFGGAPSEAFF.

The chain couples TRBV29-1 to TRBJ2-1; D assignment may be TRBD1 or TRBD2 (7 bases each). The CDR3 is made up of 17 amino acids. Germline CDR1 is SQVTM and CDR2 is ANQGSEA. V lost 6 bases and J 0 bases, leaving 21 bases between the germline ends. CDR3 protein: CSVLGGKRGRSYNEQFF. CDR3 in DNA: TGCAGCGTGCTAGGGGGCAAGCGGGGCCGCTCCTACAATGAGCAGTTCTTC.

The chain links TRBV13 to TRBJ1-1; a possible D gene is TRBD1 (5 bases). The CDR3 totals 16 residues. Germline CDR1 PRHDT, CDR2 FYEKMQ (reference sequence). Trimming stripped 4 bases from V and 7 bases from J, with 22 bases between. The chain's CDR3 is CASSSTPRTMKNEAFF. The CDR3 DNA is TGTGCCAGCAGCTCCACACCTAGGACAATGAAAAATGAAGCTTTCTTT.

This chain links TRBV29-1 with TRBJ2-7; D is uncertain. Per the germline V gene, CDR1 is SQVTM and CDR2 is ANQGSEA. V dropped 4 bases and J dropped 2 bases, with 12 bases sitting between them. The CDR3 extends over 13 amino acids. CDR3 nucleotides: TGCAGCGTTGGGTCAGAGCTACCCTACGAGCAGTACTTC. Translated: CSVGSELPYEQYF.

CDR3 coding DNA: TGTGCCAGCAGCCCCTATTCTGGACAGGGGGCTAAGGGGGCTTTCTTT. Translating it yields CASSPYSGQGAKGAFF. The chain is built from TRBV9 and TRBJ1-1; TRBD1 aligns across 11 bases. The ends lost 4 bases at V and 11 bases at J; junction bases unmatched: 16. Germline-derived CDR1 and CDR2 are SGDLS and YYNGEE. This CDR3 region has 16 residues. The full variable domain, its missing parts supplied by reference TRBV9 and TRBJ1-1, is DSGVTQTPKHLITATGQRVTLRCSPRSGDLSVYWYQQSLDQGLQFLIQYYNGEERAKGNILERFSAQQFPDLHSELNLSSLELGDSALYFCASSPYSGQGAKGAFFGQGTRLTVV.

V gene TRBV30 combines with J gene TRBJ1-2, with 8 positions matching TRBD1. Germline values: CDR1 GTSNPN, CDR2 SVGIG (reference sequence). Germline trimming cut 3 bases from V and 6 bases from J; bases unmatched to any gene: 3. The CDR3 sequence is 12 residues long. The CDR3 DNA sequence: TGTGCCTGGAGCAGGGGGCTCCATGGCTACACCTTC. Translation: CAWSRGLHGYTF.

The V and J genes are TRBV9 and TRBJ2-3; D is uncertain. The germline V gene encodes CDR1 SGDLS and CDR2 YYNGEE. The germline V and J ends were trimmed by 3 bases and 9 bases, with 5 bases remaining between them. There are 10 residues in the CDR3. CDR3 in amino acids: CASSGITQYF. The DNA of the CDR3 is TGTGCCAGCAGCGGAATAACGCAGTATTTT.

The chain is built from TRBV7-9 and TRBJ2-7, with D possibly being TRBD1 (6 bases). V lost 7 bases to trimming and J lost 5 bases, with 18 bases between them. The germline V gene has CDR1 SEHNR and CDR2 FQNEAQ (reference sequence). CDR3 size: 14 residues. Here the CDR3 DNA reads TGTGCCAGCACCGGGCGGGCAGGGGCCAACGAGCAGTACTTC. It is translated as CASTGRAGANEQYF.

The table lists this clonotype with a few counts. CDR3 region: CATSTGGEDEQYF. Here the CDR3 DNA reads TGTGCCACCTCCACAGGGGGTGAAGACGAGCAGTACTTC. The rearrangement joins TRBV6-1 to TRBJ2-7, with TRBD1 matching 8 bases. There are 13 residues in the CDR3. In germline, CDR1 is MNHNS, CDR2 SASEGT. The ends lost 10 bases at V and 5 bases at J; junction bases unmatched: 10.